Each of the 22 T cell receptor beta chains below was sequenced from the same sample in a study of blood T cell repertoires in COVID-19. The assay was immunoSEQ multiplex PCR, and TCRdb's table has in-frame clones only and misses some. The sample lists about 120,000 clones, over 60% occurring once. The specimen was peripheral blood. These receptors were obtained from a human donor in a cohort sampled during active COVID-19.

About this clone itself: Other DNA sequences in the same sample also yield this CDR3. This chain uses TRBV5-1 with TRBJ1-2; D not resolved. The CDR3 extends over 14 amino acids. Germline CDR1 SGHRS, CDR2 YFSETQ. The germline V and J ends were trimmed by 0 bases and 5 bases, with 11 bases remaining between them. CDR3 nucleotide sequence: TGCGCCAGCAGCTTGGGACCACTAGAGTATGGCTACACCTTC. This codes for CASSLGPLEYGYTF. Supplemented by reference TRBV5-1 and TRBJ1-2, the full variable domain reads KAGVTQTPRYLIKTRGQQVTLSCSPISGHRSVSWYQQTPGQGLQFLFEYFSETQRNKGNFPGRFSGRQFSNSRSEMNVSTLELGDSALYLCASSLGPLEYGYTFGSGTRLTVV.

This clone was picked up one time. In nucleotides, the CDR3 is TGCAGCGTTGAGGGGGGGTCGTCTCGTCCTGGCTACACCTTC. As protein: CSVEGGSSRPGYTF. The chain carries TRBV29-1 and TRBJ1-2; possibly TRBD1 for D (5 bases). Germline V gene sequence: CDR1 SQVTM, CDR2 ANQGSEA. Trimming removed 3 bases at V and 7 bases at J, with 18 bases between. There are 14 residues in the CDR3. Full variable domain (rest looked up from reference TRBV29-1 and TRBJ1-2): SAVISQKPSRDICQRGTSLTIQCQVDSQVTMMFWYRQQPGQSLTLIATANQGSEATYESGFVIDKFPISRPNLTFSTLTVSNMSPEDSSIYLCSVEGGSSRPGYTFGSGTRLTVV.

This sequence joins TRBV27 and TRBJ2-7, with 12 bases that match TRBD1. The germline V gene has CDR1 MNHEY and CDR2 SMNVEV (reference sequence). The trim removed 2 bases at V and 4 bases at J, leaving 9 bases unmatched. The CDR3 is made up of 17 amino acids. The CDR3 loop reads CASSLGRGQGARYEQYF. In DNA, the CDR3 is TGTGCCAGCAGTTTAGGTAGGGGACAGGGGGCGAGGTACGAGCAGTACTTC.

The rearrangement uses TRBV20-1 and TRBJ2-7; 9 nucleotides align to TRBD1. V gave up 3 bases and J gave up 7 bases; unmatched junction bases: 13. Germline-derived CDR1 and CDR2 are DFQATT and SNEGSKA (reference sequence). The CDR3 length is 15 residues. The CDR3 region is CSASPPRTGGREQYF. CDR3 DNA: TGCAGTGCTAGTCCCCCCCGAACAGGGGGCCGGGAGCAGTACTTC.

The J gene is TRBJ2-7, the V gene TRBV29-1; no firm D call. The CDR3 consists of 13 residues. The germline V and J ends were trimmed by 4 bases and 4 bases, with 14 bases remaining between them. Germline CDR1 reads SQVTM; CDR2 reads ANQGSEA. The DNA for the CDR3 is TGCAGCGTTGCGGAGCCGCTACGTTACGAGCAGTACTTC. Translation: CSVAEPLRYEQYF.

V gene TRBV5-1 combines with J gene TRBJ2-1; TRBD2 matches 11 bases. The CDR3 has 19 amino acids. V lost 2 bases and J lost 1; bases outside the gene matches: 11. Looked up from germline, CDR1 is SGHRS and CDR2 is YFSETQ. The CDR3 protein is CASSFIVSGTSGSYNEQFF. The CDR3 DNA is TGCGCCAGCAGCTTCATCGTCTCCGGGACTAGCGGATCCTACAATGAGCAGTTCTTC.

The chain links TRBV29-1 to TRBJ1-2, with a weak D call TRBD1 (5 bases). CDR1 and CDR2 (germline): SQVTM, ANQGSEA. The CDR3 contains 11 residues. Trimming shortened V by 4 bases and J by 5 bases, and 8 bases separated the two germline ends. In nucleotides, the CDR3 is TGCAGCGTTGGGACACGGTATGGCTACACCTTC. Protein product: CSVGTRYGYTF. The whole variable domain, remainder taken from reference TRBV29-1 and TRBJ1-2, is SAVISQKPSRDICQRGTSLTIQCQVDSQVTMMFWYRQQPGQSLTLIATANQGSEATYESGFVIDKFPISRPNLTFSTLTVSNMSPEDSSIYLCSVGTRYGYTFGSGTRLTVV.

V is TRBV19 and J is TRBJ1-1; 9 bases align to TRBD1. V was pared by 6 bases and J by 1 base, with 6 bases of the junction left unmatched. The CDR3 consists of 15 residues. CDR1 is LNHDA, CDR2 SQIVND, per germline (reference sequence). CDR3 in amino acids: CASRPGQGGNTEAFF. CDR3 DNA: TGTGCCAGTAGACCGGGACAGGGTGGGAACACTGAAGCTTTCTTT.

The genes are TRBV28 and TRBJ1-2, with D uncertain. The V and J ends lost 2 bases and 4 bases respectively, with 11 bases between them. CDR1 and CDR2 (germline): MDHEN, SYDVKM. The CDR3 is made up of 14 amino acids. CDR3 nucleotides: TGTGCCAGCAGTTTACCGAAAGCAACCTATGGCTACACCTTC. Translated, it gives CASSLPKATYGYTF.

This clone was observed a few times. The chain combines TRBV5-1 with TRBJ1-1; D gene unclear. V lost 1 base, J lost 0 bases, and 7 bases lay in between. CDR1 and CDR2 (germline): SGHRS, YFSETQ. This CDR3 comprises 14 residues. DNA of the CDR3: TGCGCCAGCAGCTTGAGCCCGTTGAACACTGAAGCTTTCTTT. It translates to CASSLSPLNTEAFF.

This clone showed up just once. The genes are TRBV11-2 and TRBJ1-5; TRBD1 matches at 7 bases. V lost 5 bases to trimming and J lost 9 bases; unmatched junction nucleotides: 7. The CDR3 runs to 13 residues. Germline CDR1 is SGHAT and CDR2 is FQNNGV. The CDR3 DNA is TGTGCCAGCAGCCGCGGGACAGTTGGGCCCCAGCATTTT. This gives the protein CASSRGTVGPQHF.

The chain links TRBV7-9 to TRBJ2-1; TRBD2 is a possible D gene (5 bases). In germline, CDR1 is SEHNR, CDR2 FQNEAQ (reference sequence). V lost 2 bases to trimming and J lost 5 bases, with 10 bases between them. CDR3 size: 14 residues. The CDR3, as DNA: TGTGCCAGCAGCTTACAGTACGGGAACAATGAGCAGTTCTTC. It encodes CASSLQYGNNEQFF.

The CDR3 region is CASSLGTSGAYEQYF. The DNA of the CDR3 is TGTGCCAGCAGTTTGGGGACTAGCGGGGCCTACGAGCAGTACTTC. This chain uses TRBV27 with TRBJ2-7, with 13 bases lining up with TRBD2. This CDR3 spans 15 amino acids. In germline, CDR1 is MNHEY, CDR2 SMNVEV (reference sequence). V shed 3 bases, J shed 2 bases, and the junction held 1 base outside the gene matches.

The genes are TRBV2 and TRBJ2-7; 8 positions agree with TRBD1. This CDR3 region has 13 residues. Germline CDR1 reads SNHLY; CDR2 reads FYNNEI. V trimming: 7 bases; J trimming: 2 bases; junction bases outside the gene matches: 4. The chain's CDR3 is CASIGTGTYEQYF. The CDR3 bases are TGTGCCAGCATCGGGACAGGAACCTACGAGCAGTACTTC.

J is TRBJ2-7 and V is TRBV27; tentatively, D is TRBD2 (6 bases). Per germline, CDR1 MNHEY and CDR2 SMNVEV (reference sequence). The V end was cut by 3 bases, the J end by 0 bases, with 9 bases between. CDR3 length equals 14 residues. The CDR3 loop is CASSFRGSSYEQYF. The CDR3 coding sequence is TGTGCCAGCAGTTTTCGGGGGAGCTCCTACGAGCAGTACTTC.

This clone was counted a single time. The V and J genes are TRBV5-1 and TRBJ1-4, with TRBD1 identical over 7 bases. Germline V gene sequence: CDR1 SGHRS, CDR2 YFSETQ. V gave up 5 bases and J gave up 0 bases; unmatched junction bases: 7. The CDR3 runs 16 residues. The CDR3 coding sequence is TGCGCCAGCAGTCTGGGACAGTCGGCAACTAATGAAAAACTGTTTTTT. Encoded protein: CASSLGQSATNEKLFF.

This chain connects TRBV12-3 or TRBV12-4 to TRBJ2-7; tentatively, D is TRBD1 (6 bases). This CDR3 is 13 amino acids long. The V end was cut by 6 bases, the J end by 0 bases, with 9 bases between. In DNA, the CDR3 is TGTGCCAGCAGAGGACAGAGCTCCTACGAGCAGTACTTC. Amino acids: CASRGQSSYEQYF.

The chain couples TRBV2 to TRBJ2-7; no clear D. The CDR3 runs to 17 residues. The V end was cut by 3 bases, the J end by 3 bases, with 21 bases between. Germline CDR1 is SNHLY and CDR2 is FYNNEI. The CDR3 sequence: CASSDSPLGEIDYEQYF. CDR3 bases: TGTGCCAGCAGTGATTCTCCACTTGGAGAAATAGACTACGAGCAGTACTTC. Combining the CDR3 with reference TRBV2 and TRBJ2-7 gives the whole variable domain EPEVTQTPSHQVTQMGQEVILRCVPISNHLYFYWYRQILGQKVEFLVSFYNNEISEKSEIFDDQFSVERPDGSNFTLKIRSTKLEDSAMYFCASSDSPLGEIDYEQYFGPGTRLTVT.

CDR3 DNA: TGTGCCAGCAGCTTAGAACACAGCGGGAGGGGAGAGCAGTACTTC. Protein: CASSLEHSGRGEQYF. The chain has TRBV7-2 and TRBJ2-7, with 10 bases that match TRBD2. CDR1 SGHTA and CDR2 FQGNSA come from the germline V gene. V was pared by 1 base and J by 7 bases, with 7 bases of the junction left unmatched. The CDR3 extends over 15 amino acids. Variable domain in full (rest from reference TRBV7-2 and TRBJ2-7): GAGVSQSPSNKVTEKGKDVELRCDPISGHTALYWYRQSLGQGLEFLIYFQGNSAPDKSGLPSDRFSAERTGGSVSTLTIQRTQQEDSAVYLCASSLEHSGRGEQYFGPGTRLTVT.

The chain recombines TRBV6-8 with TRBJ1-1; D is possibly TRBD1 (5 bases). The CDR3 covers 16 residues. The ends were cut back, 2 bases at V and 4 bases at J, with 17 bases in the middle. The germline CDR1 and CDR2 sequences are MNHGY and SAAAGT. The CDR3 bases are TGTGCCAGCAGTTACCGCCGACGGGGGGGGGTCACTGAAGCTTTCTTT. Its translation: CASSYRRRGGVTEAFF.

V usage is TRBV25-1 and J usage is TRBJ1-2; 9 bases agree with TRBD1. The ends lost 3 bases at V and 8 bases at J; junction bases unmatched: 19. Per germline, CDR1 MGHDK and CDR2 SYGVNS. The CDR3 sequence is 18 residues long. The CDR3 sequence is CASSDLYAPKTGGGGYTF. For the CDR3, the DNA is TGTGCCAGCAGTGATCTATACGCGCCAAAGACAGGGGGTGGCGGCTACACCTTC.

The genes are TRBV5-8 and TRBJ2-7, with 7 bases that match TRBD2. After removal of 0 bases from V and 2 bases from J, the junction contained 5 bases not matched to a gene. CDR1 is SGHTS and CDR2 is YDEGEE in the germline V gene. The CDR3 is 15 amino acids. As DNA, the CDR3 is TGTGCCAGCAGCTTGGCCCCAGCGGGGACCTACGAGCAGTACTTC. Residues: CASSLAPAGTYEQYF.